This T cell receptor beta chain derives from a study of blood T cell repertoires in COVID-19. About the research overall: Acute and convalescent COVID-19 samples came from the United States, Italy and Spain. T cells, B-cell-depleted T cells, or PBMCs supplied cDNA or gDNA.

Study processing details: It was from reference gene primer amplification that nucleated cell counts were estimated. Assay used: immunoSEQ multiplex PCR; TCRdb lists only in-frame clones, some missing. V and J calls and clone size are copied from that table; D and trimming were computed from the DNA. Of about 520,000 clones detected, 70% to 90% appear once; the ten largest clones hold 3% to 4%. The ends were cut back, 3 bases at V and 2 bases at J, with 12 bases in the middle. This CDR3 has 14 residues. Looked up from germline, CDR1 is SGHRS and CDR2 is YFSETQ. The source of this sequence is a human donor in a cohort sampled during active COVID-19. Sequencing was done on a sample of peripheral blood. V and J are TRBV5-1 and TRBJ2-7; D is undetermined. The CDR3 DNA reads TGCGCCAGCAGCTCCCTTCAAGCCCCCTACGAGCAGTACTTC. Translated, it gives CASSSLQAPYEQYF. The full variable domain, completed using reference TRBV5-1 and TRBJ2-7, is KAGVTQTPRYLIKTRGQQVTLSCSPISGHRSVSWYQQTPGQGLQFLFEYFSETQRNKGNFPGRFSGRQFSNSRSEMNVSTLELGDSALYLCASSSLQAPYEQYFGPGTRLTVT.